Reported below is one TCR beta chain. The V gene's germline CDR1 is SEHNR and CDR2 FQNEAQ (reference sequence). The CDR3 consists of 13 residues. The ends lost 5 bases at V and 3 bases at J; junction bases unmatched: 3. The data were obtained in a study of T cells in localized non-small cell lung cancer. Generated by immunoSEQ multiplex PCR, the TCRdb table keeps only in-frame clones and is missing some. The sample contains about 11,000 clones, 75% to 85% of which appear only once. J is TRBJ2-5 and V is TRBV7-9; 7 bases are a match to TRBD2. The sequence was obtained from a female donor over 55 with stage II lung adenocarcinoma. This sample comprised peripheral blood mononuclear cells, obtained before any cancer treatment. CDR3 nucleotides: TGTGCCAGCAGCCAGGGAGGGGAAGAGACCCAGTACTTC. Amino acid sequence: CASSQGGEETQYF.